The entry that follows covers one T cell receptor beta chain sequence. Its target is unknown. This sample was included in a study of identical twins. TCRdb re-derived calls from the 5' RACE reads in MiXCR, one entry per CDR3 protein. The data show 410,000 or so distinct CDR3 sequences, with 18% seen just once and around 10% held by the top ten. CDR3 length: 16 amino acids. V was clipped by 5 bases and J by 1 base, with 15 bases between them. Germline values: CDR1 MGHDK, CDR2 SYGVNS. General study findings and limits: High-abundance cord blood beta clonotypes had fewer insertions; memory repertoires showed none. Beta out-of-frame sequences showed weaker excess sharing between twins.

The TCR comes from a man aged 50-60 years in good health. The V gene is TRBV25-1, the J gene TRBJ2-1, with D maybe TRBD2 (5 bases). The sequenced material came from naive T cells sorted from blood. The CDR3 sequence is CASSPPEGLSYNEQFF. CDR3 sequence (DNA): TGTGCCAGCAGTCCCCCCGAGGGCCTATCCTACAATGAGCAGTTCTTC.